This T cell receptor beta chain was recorded in a study of Graves' ophthalmopathy and Graves' hyperthyroidism. Study-wide context: At the time of initial diagnosis and before any treatment, peripheral blood was collected.

General study points: The model reached approximately 71% sensitivity and 72.22% specificity for predicting ophthalmopathy progression. Blood samples also showed most expanded thyroid clonotypes exceeding 0.001 frequency.

This clonotype was seen a few times. Its target is not known. RNA transcripts served as template for amplifying TCR beta CDR3 sequences. The workflow started with a first-round RT-PCR run with HTBI primers and then moved on to a second-round multiplex PCR. TCRdb ran MiXCR on the multiplex PCR reads and lists one entry per CDR3 protein. The data hold hundreds of thousands of distinct CDR3 sequences, with approximately 39% observed a single time. From germline, CDR1 is LNHDA and CDR2 SQIVND (reference sequence). This CDR3 comprises 14 residues. V was clipped by 4 bases and J by 2 bases, with 12 bases between them.

The TCR originated in an adult man with Graves' ophthalmopathy. Sequencing used peripheral blood. This chain uses TRBV19 with TRBJ2-7, with D tentatively TRBD1 or TRBD2 (5 bases each). CDR3: CASSNRDGTYEQYF. CDR3 DNA sequence: TGTGCCAGTAGTAACCGGGACGGGACCTACGAGCAGTACTTC.